What follows are 3 T cell receptor beta chains derived from one specimen sequenced in a study of early T cells in non-severe SARS-CoV-2 infection. TCRdb called the 5' RACE reads again in MiXCR, with one record for every CDR3 protein. Of tens of thousands of distinct CDR3 sequences in the sample, 14% to 15% were seen once. Here the sequenced sample was whole blood, taken at baseline. Receptors originate from an adult who was a healthcare worker with PCR-confirmed SARS-CoV-2 infection or an uninfected control (not recorded which).

V usage is TRBV3-1 and J usage is TRBJ1-1; D call uncertain. The V gene's germline CDR1 is LGHDT and CDR2 YNNKEL (reference sequence). Trimming took off 4 bases at V and 4 bases at J, with 10 bases between the two ends. CDR3 length equals 13 residues. This CDR3 reads CASSPQIGTEAFF. DNA of the CDR3: TGTGCCAGCAGCCCCCAAATTGGCACTGAAGCTTTCTTT.

V usage is TRBV6-2 or TRBV6-3 and J usage is TRBJ2-6; no firm D call. CDR1 and CDR2 (germline): MNHEY, SVGEGT. This CDR3 contains 13 residues. Trimming cost V 6 bases and J 2 bases, with 5 bases left between them. Here the CDR3 reads CASSSPGANVLTF. The CDR3 region has the DNA TGTGCCAGCAGCTCCCCTGGGGCCAACGTCCTGACTTTC.

This chain connects TRBV11-2 to TRBJ1-1, with a possible D match to TRBD1 (5 bases). V was clipped by 1 base and J by 5 bases, with 14 bases between them. The CDR3 loop spans 15 amino acids. CDR1 is SGHAT and CDR2 is FQNNGV in the germline V gene. The CDR3 coding sequence is TGTGCCAGCAGCTTAGTCCCCGGGGGGAGGACTGAAGCTTTCTTT. This codes for CASSLVPGGRTEAFF. Filled out from reference TRBV11-2 and TRBJ1-1, the complete variable domain reads EAGVAQSPRYKIIEKRQSVAFWCNPISGHATLYWYQQILGQGPKLLIQFQNNGVVDDSQLPKDRFSAERLKGVDSTLKIQPAKLEDSAVYLCASSLVPGGRTEAFFGQGTRLTVV.